The text below deals with one T cell receptor (beta chain). This clonotype was counted ten times or more. This receptor's antigen is unknown. Per-base qualities were not stored, and no clone one base away is much larger. From cysteine to phenylalanine, the CDR3 is 13 amino acids long. Just the 39-base CDR3 DNA is kept, in frame starting at base 1. V gives up 6 bases and J gives up 7 bases, and the segment between their germline ends measures 15 bases. The germline V gene encodes CDR1 MNHEY and CDR2 SVGEGT. The data belong to a study of identical twins (dated by TCRdb to the mid-2010s). With respect to the entire study: The study deep-sequenced TCR alpha and beta repertoires from monozygotic twins, unrelated adults of various ages and cord blood to test whether fetal clonotypes persist. To rule out contamination, the twin experiments were replicated at different times with different library preparation protocols.

Library construction relied on 5' RACE. Sequencer: Illumina HiSeq 2000. A universal primer binding site was introduced by template switching, and a unique molecular identifier was present in the final cDNA, enabling accurate counting of TCR cDNA molecules. Specific primers in the conserved constant-segment region were used to synthesize first-strand cDNA for TCR alpha and beta chains. To control for contamination, each cDNA library was double barcoded with a SMART-Mk sample barcode plus Illumina barcodes. TruSeq adapter sequences and Illumina sample barcodes were added in two successive PCR steps. The TCR alpha and beta cDNA libraries were sequenced on the Illumina HiSeq platform using custom primers. As for how the authors treated the data: Unique molecular identifiers were extracted from raw reads with MiGEC, and CDR3 positions were determined with MiXCR. Recombination models were inferred per individual with the repgenHMM and IGoR tools using an EM algorithm. Shared clonotypes were analyzed with the tcR package in R, and sharing was normalized by the product of cloneset sizes. Out-of-frame nonproductive sequences were analyzed to study raw recombination free of thymic and clonal selection effects. Using fastp at Q25 and MiXCR, TCRdb reprocessed the public reads and kept productive beta chains. A single entry per CDR3 protein holds the most common genes and DNA from its merged rows. The authors' filters were not applied to this entry. The sample table shows a few hundred thousand distinct CDR3 sequences, and roughly 8.7% are seen once. Around 3% of the sample is held by the ten biggest clonotypes.

Only healthy Caucasian donors were included. The twin cohort comprised three pairs of female monozygotic twins, all aged roughly 18 to 30 years. Positive isolation kits from Invitrogen were used to isolate CD4+ and CD8+ T cell populations. Overall study results and their limits: Abundant cord blood beta clonotypes carried fewer insertions; young adult naive repertoires showed a weaker similar trend, while memory repertoires showed none. Zero-insertion analyses could be partly confounded by invariant T cells such as MAIT and iNKT, although diverse VJ usage argued against such confounding for most clonotypes. In beta out-of-frame sequences, excess twin sharing was weaker, because having fewer shared sequences lowered the signal-to-noise ratio. Conclusions relied on cross-sectional statistical analysis, since the same donors could not be followed over many years. Out-of-frame TCR alpha sequences shared between twins showed an excess of low generation-probability sequences compared with coincidental sharing between unrelated individuals. In monozygotic twins, recombination models systematically underestimated out-of-frame TCR alpha sharing, but the models matched the sharing seen between unrelated individuals.

The sample was also reused in another study, on yellow fever vaccine responses in identical twins. From the second report: According to the authors, the vaccine-induced T cell response in identical twins seemed to be partly convergent and partly specific to each individual. The study precisely tracked vaccine-responding T cell clones in identical twins.

The source is a woman in her late teens or twenties in good health. The chain is encoded by TRBV6-2 or TRBV6-3 joined to TRBJ2-5; the D gene lacks a confident call. The sample consisted of CD8+ T cells sorted from blood. The CDR3 protein: CASSVPGMATQYF. The nucleotide sequence reads as follows: TGTGCCAGCAGCGTTCCAGGAATGGCGACCCAGTACTTC.